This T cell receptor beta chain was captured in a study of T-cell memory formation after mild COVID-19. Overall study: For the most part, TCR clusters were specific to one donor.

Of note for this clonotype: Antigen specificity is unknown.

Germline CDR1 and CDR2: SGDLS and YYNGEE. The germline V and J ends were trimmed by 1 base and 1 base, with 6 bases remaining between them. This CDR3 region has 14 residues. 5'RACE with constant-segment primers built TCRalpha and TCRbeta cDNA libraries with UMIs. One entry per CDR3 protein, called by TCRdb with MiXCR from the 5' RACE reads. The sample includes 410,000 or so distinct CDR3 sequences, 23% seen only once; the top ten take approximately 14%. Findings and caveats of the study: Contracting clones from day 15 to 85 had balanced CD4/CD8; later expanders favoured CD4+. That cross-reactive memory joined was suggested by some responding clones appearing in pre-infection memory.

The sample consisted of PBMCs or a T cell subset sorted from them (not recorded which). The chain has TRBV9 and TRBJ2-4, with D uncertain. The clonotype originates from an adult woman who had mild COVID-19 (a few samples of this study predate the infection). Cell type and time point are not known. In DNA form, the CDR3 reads TGTGCCAGCAGCGTACAGGCTGCCAAAAACATTCAGTACTTC. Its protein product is CASSVQAAKNIQYF. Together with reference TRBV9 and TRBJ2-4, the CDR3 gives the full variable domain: DSGVTQTPKHLITATGQRVTLRCSPRSGDLSVYWYQQSLDQGLQFLIQYYNGEERAKGNILERFSAQQFPDLHSELNLSSLELGDSALYFCASSVQAAKNIQYFGAGTRLSVL.